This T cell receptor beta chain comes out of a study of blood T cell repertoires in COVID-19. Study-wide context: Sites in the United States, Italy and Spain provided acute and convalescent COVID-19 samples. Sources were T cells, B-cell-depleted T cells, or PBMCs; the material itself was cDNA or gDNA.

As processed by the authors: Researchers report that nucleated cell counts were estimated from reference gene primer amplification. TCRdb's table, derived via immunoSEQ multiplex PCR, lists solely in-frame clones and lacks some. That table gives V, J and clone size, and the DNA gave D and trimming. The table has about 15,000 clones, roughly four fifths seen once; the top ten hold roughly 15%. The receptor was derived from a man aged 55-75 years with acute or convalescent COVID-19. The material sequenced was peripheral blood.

CDR3 bases: TGTGCCAGCAGCTTAAAAGCAGGGTACGGTGGCTACACCTTC. It is translated as CASSLKAGYGGYTF. This chain connects TRBV7-2 to TRBJ1-2; tentative D call: TRBD1 (5 bases). Between the trimmed V and J ends, which lost 2 bases and 7 bases, there was a span of 14 bases. Germline V gene sequence: CDR1 SGHTA, CDR2 FQGNSA. The CDR3 is 14 amino acids.